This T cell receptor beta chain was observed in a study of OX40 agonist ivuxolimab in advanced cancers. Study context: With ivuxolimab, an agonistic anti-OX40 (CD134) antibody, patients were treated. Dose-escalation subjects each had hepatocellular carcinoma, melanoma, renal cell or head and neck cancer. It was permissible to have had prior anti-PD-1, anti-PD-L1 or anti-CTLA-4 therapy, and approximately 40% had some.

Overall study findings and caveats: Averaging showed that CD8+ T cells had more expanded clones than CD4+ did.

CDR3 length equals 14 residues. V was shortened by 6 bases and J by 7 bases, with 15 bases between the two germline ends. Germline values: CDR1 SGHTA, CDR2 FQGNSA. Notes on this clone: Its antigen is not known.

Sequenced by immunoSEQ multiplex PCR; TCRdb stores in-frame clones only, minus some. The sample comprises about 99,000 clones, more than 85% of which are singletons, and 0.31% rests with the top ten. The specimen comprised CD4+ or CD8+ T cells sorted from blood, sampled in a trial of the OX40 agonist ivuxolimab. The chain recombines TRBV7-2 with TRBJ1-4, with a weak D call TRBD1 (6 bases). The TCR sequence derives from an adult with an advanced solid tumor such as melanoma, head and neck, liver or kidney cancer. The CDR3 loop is CASSTTGFSEKLFF. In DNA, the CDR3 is TGTGCCAGCAGTACAACAGGGTTTTCTGAAAAACTGTTTTTT.